This T cell receptor beta chain is drawn from a study of long-term antiretroviral therapy in people with HIV. This clone has only a few counts. As yet, its antigen is unknown. Specimens retained about 0.9-11 million cryopreserved PBMC preceding DNA extraction. Survey level was the resolution at which the v3.0 immunoSEQ assay ran. Assay: immunoSEQ multiplex PCR; the TCRdb copy retains only in-frame clones and omits some. The sample consists of 35,000 or so clones, approximately 84% of them appearing once. This CDR3 comprises 16 residues. The V segment lost 4 bases and the J segment 4 bases; nucleotides outside the gene matches: 1. In germline, CDR1 is MNHNS, CDR2 SASEGT. Whole-study results and caveats: In HIV, the repertoires covered a tighter span of CDR3 lengths than in controls.

The chain links TRBV6-1 to TRBJ2-2; 15 bases map to TRBD2. The receptor was derived from a woman between 25 and 40 years old with HIV. Sequenced material: unsorted PBMCs, taken around 2.7 years before starting antiretroviral therapy. This chain's CDR3 is CASSGGLAGGTGELFF. CDR3 DNA: TGTGCCAGCAGTGGGGGACTAGCGGGAGGCACCGGGGAGCTGTTTTTT.